This is a list of T cell receptor beta chains from one sample in a study of cytomegalovirus exposure and HLA in healthy donors. TCRdb's copy holds only in-frame clones and misses some; the assay was immunoSEQ multiplex PCR. The sample totals 150,000 or so clones. Sequenced input: PBMCs. These TCRs come from a man aged 25 to 45 in good health and CMV-seronegative. Both conserved end residues are part of each CDR3. The D gene is left open where the match is weak.

J | length | V | D | CDR3 | DNA
TRBJ1-2 | 15 | TRBV5-4 | - | CASSLEITGGYGYTF | TGTGCCAGCAGCTTGGAGATCACGGGAGGCTATGGCTACACCTTC
TRBJ1-2 | 15 | TRBV25-1 | - | CASSRTGGLNYGYTF | TGTGCCAGCAGTCGAACAGGAGGGCTTAACTATGGCTACACCTTC
TRBJ1-2 | 15 | TRBV4-2 | TRBD1 | CASSQEQQGARGYTF | TGTGCCAGCAGCCAAGAACAGCAGGGGGCGCGGGGCTACACCTTC
TRBJ1-5 | 15 | TRBV10-3 | - | CAISEFGRGAQPQHF | TGTGCCATCAGTGAGTTTGGGAGGGGAGCTCAGCCCCAGCATTTT
TRBJ1-5 | 15 | TRBV6-1 | - | CASSERGLSNQPQHF | TGTGCCAGCAGTGAAAGGGGCCTTAGCAATCAGCCCCAGCATTTT
TRBJ2-2 | 17 | TRBV9 | TRBD2 | CASSSSLLAPNTGELFF | TGTGCCAGCAGCTCGAGTCTACTAGCGCCGAACACCGGGGAGCTGTTTTTT
TRBJ1-4 | 14 | TRBV7-9 | TRBD1 | CASSFGQGGEKLFF | TGTGCCAGCAGCTTTGGACAGGGAGGGGAAAAACTGTTTTTT
TRBJ2-7 | 16 | TRBV11-2 | - | CASSLVRGRGPYEQYF | TGTGCCAGCAGCTTAGTTCGGGGCAGGGGACCCTACGAGCAGTACTTC
TRBJ1-5 | 17 | TRBV19 | - | CASSIDRTPYSNQPQHF | TGTGCCAGTAGTATAGACAGGACTCCATATAGCAATCAGCCCCAGCATTTT
TRBJ2-7 | 12 | TRBV28 | - | CASSWSGYEQYF | TGTGCCAGCAGTTGGTCAGGATACGAGCAGTACTTC
TRBJ2-7 | 14 | TRBV7-9 | - | CASSLGVSSYEQYF | TGTGCCAGCAGCTTAGGGGTTAGCTCCTACGAGCAGTACTTC
TRBJ2-5 | 15 | TRBV2 | TRBD1 | CASSVEAGGRETQYF | TGTGCCAGCAGTGTCGAGGCAGGGGGACGAGAGACCCAGTACTTC
TRBJ1-5 | 13 | TRBV6-1 | - | CASSDMVQQPQHF | TGTGCCAGCAGTGATATGGTACAGCAGCCCCAGCATTTT
TRBJ2-7 | 18 | TRBV5-1 | TRBD2 | CASSLGGLAGGPSYEQYF | TGCGCCAGCAGCTTGGGCGGACTAGCGGGAGGCCCCTCCTACGAGCAGTACTTC
TRBJ1-3 | 16 | TRBV9 | TRBD1 | CASSWSGTGSENTIYF | TGTGCCAGCAGCTGGTCCGGGACAGGGTCTGAGAACACCATATATTTT
TRBJ1-2 | 14 | TRBV7-9 | TRBD1 | CASSFGDRDYGYTF | TGTGCCAGCAGCTTTGGGGACAGGGACTATGGCTACACCTTC
TRBJ2-3 | 13 | TRBV5-1 | TRBD1 | CASSGQGADTQYF | TGCGCCAGCAGCGGACAGGGGGCAGATACGCAGTATTTT
TRBJ2-3 | 19 | TRBV28 | TRBD1 | CASSSPIIPQGARSDTQYF | TGTGCCAGCAGTTCACCCATAATACCTCAGGGGGCGCGGTCAGATACGCAGTATTTT
TRBJ2-6 | 18 | TRBV5-1 | TRBD2 | CASSTWTSGSAGANVLTF | TGCGCCAGCAGCACGTGGACTAGCGGGAGTGCTGGGGCCAACGTCCTGACTTTC
TRBJ2-1 | 12 | TRBV28 | TRBD2 | CASSTMGLVQFF | TGTGCCAGCAGTACTATGGGACTAGTGCAGTTCTTC
TRBJ2-2 | 12 | TRBV9 | - | CASSTNTGELFF | TGTGCCAGCTCTACGAACACCGGGGAGCTGTTTTTT
TRBJ1-2 | 13 | TRBV7-2 | - | CASSLVGDYGYTF | TGTGCCAGCAGCTTAGTGGGAGACTATGGCTACACCTTC
TRBJ2-1 | 16 | TRBV5-4 | - | CASSSPGSVNYNEQFF | TGTGCCAGCAGCTCCCCGGGGAGCGTGAACTACAATGAGCAGTTCTTC
TRBJ1-4 | 15 | TRBV18 | - | CASSRSREGREKLFF | TGTGCCAGCTCACGGAGCAGGGAGGGCAGGGAAAAACTGTTTTTT
TRBJ2-3 | 15 | TRBV4-3 | - | CASSQGTGATDTQYF | TGCGCCAGCAGCCAAGGTACGGGAGCCACAGATACGCAGTATTTT
TRBJ2-7 | 15 | TRBV19 | TRBD2 | CASAGTSGKESEQYF | TGTGCCAGTGCTGGGACTAGCGGGAAGGAGAGCGAGCAGTACTTC
TRBJ2-2 | 16 | TRBV2 | TRBD2 | CASSEFSGSKFGELFF | TGTGCCAGCAGTGAGTTTAGCGGGAGCAAATTCGGGGAGCTGTTTTTT
TRBJ2-5 | 11 | TRBV20-1 | - | CSASPQETQYF | TGCAGTGCTAGTCCTCAAGAGACCCAGTACTTC
TRBJ1-3 | 15 | TRBV4-1 | TRBD1 | CASSQASGGLNTIYF | TGCGCCAGCAGCCAAGCGTCAGGGGGCCTAAACACCATATATTTT
TRBJ2-1 | 13 | TRBV27 | - | CASNELGNNEQFF | TGTGCCAGCAATGAGTTGGGCAACAATGAGCAGTTCTTC
TRBJ2-1 | 14 | TRBV12-5 | - | CATAQGSSYNEQFF | TGTGCTACAGCACAGGGATCATCCTACAATGAGCAGTTCTTC
TRBJ2-3 | 16 | TRBV11-2 | - | CASSLEGSPRADTQYF | TGTGCCAGCAGCTTAGAGGGCTCCCCGAGGGCAGATACGCAGTATTTT
TRBJ2-6 | 16 | TRBV5-1 | - | CASFAGPPPGANVLTF | TGCGCCAGCTTCGCAGGGCCCCCTCCTGGGGCCAACGTCCTGACTTTC
TRBJ2-5 | 14 | TRBV29-1 | TRBD2 | CSGSGGTIKRTQYF | TGCAGCGGAAGCGGCGGGACTATCAAGAGAACCCAGTACTTC
TRBJ1-4 | 15 | TRBV7-8 | - | CASSWRGGPNEKLFF | TGTGCCAGCAGCTGGAGGGGGGGTCCTAATGAAAAACTGTTTTTT
TRBJ1-2 | 15 | TRBV14 | - | CASSQDPGSLYGYTF | TGTGCCAGCAGCCAAGACCCCGGGAGCCTATATGGCTACACCTTC
TRBJ2-6 | 17 | TRBV4-2 | TRBD1 | CASSKGTGESGANVLTF | TGTGCCAGCAGCAAAGGGACAGGGGAGTCTGGGGCCAACGTCCTGACTTTC